Below, 27 T cell receptor beta chains from the same sample are listed, as sequenced in a study of regulatory T cells in long-lasting Graves disease (dated by TCRdb to the early 2020s). The library was generated by multiplex PCR. Sequenced on an Illumina HiSeq 4000. To build TCR beta libraries, CDR3 regions were amplified by Arm-PCR using iRepertoire HTBI primers. Using fastp at Q25 and MiXCR, TCRdb reprocessed the public reads and kept productive beta chains. Rows are unified per CDR3 protein, each entry keeping the most common DNA and genes. The sample table records fewer than 450,000 distinct CDR3 sequences; about a quarter of these occur just once. Around 24% of the sample goes to the ten largest clones. What the time point label conveys for this sample: persistent/refractory GD, antithyroid drugs over 5 years with positive TRAb. For both TCR sequencing and RNA sequencing, RNA was extracted from PBMCs in TRIzol.

The specimen comprised peripheral blood mononuclear cells (PBMCs), sampled when the disease was refractory, from a patient treated with antithyroid drugs. The receptor set was obtained from a female donor with Graves disease.

There are a few counts of this clonotype. In DNA form, the CDR3 reads TGTGCCAGCTCACCACCGAACTCGATCTACGAGCAGTACTTC. As protein: CASSPPNSIYEQYF. The V and J genes are TRBV18 and TRBJ2-7; D gene unclear. V dropped 0 bases and J dropped 3 bases, with 9 bases sitting between them. The CDR3 loop spans 14 amino acids. Germline V gene sequence: CDR1 KGHSH, CDR2 LQKENI.

V gene TRBV7-2 combines with J gene TRBJ2-3, with 10 nucleotides matching TRBD2. CDR1 is SGHTA and CDR2 is FQGNSA in the germline V gene. V trimming: 1 base; J trimming: 6 bases; junction bases outside the gene matches: 7. The CDR3 has 16 residues. DNA of the CDR3: TGTGCCAGCAGCTTAGTAGCTAGCGGGAGTAGGGATACGCAGTATTTT. Protein product: CASSLVASGSRDTQYF. Full variable domain (outside the CDR3, taken from reference TRBV7-2 and TRBJ2-3): GAGVSQSPSNKVTEKGKDVELRCDPISGHTALYWYRQSLGQGLEFLIYFQGNSAPDKSGLPSDRFSAERTGGSVSTLTIQRTQQEDSAVYLCASSLVASGSRDTQYFGPGTRLTVL.

This chain uses TRBV30 with TRBJ2-7; 10 nucleotides match TRBD2. From germline, CDR1 is GTSNPN and CDR2 SVGIG (reference sequence). The CDR3 contains 15 residues. The V and J ends lost 2 bases and 9 bases, in that order; junction bases with no gene match: 13. CDR3 sequence: CAWSFVLAGTATQYF. The CDR3 nucleotides are TGTGCCTGGAGTTTTGTACTAGCGGGAACTGCGACGCAGTACTTC.

The chain recombines TRBV30 with TRBJ1-5, with 7 bases aligning to TRBD1. The V gene end was trimmed by 0 bases and the J gene end by 6 bases; junction bases not matched to a gene: 11. Germline V gene lookup returns CDR1 GTSNPN and CDR2 SVGIG (reference sequence). This CDR3 has 16 amino acids. The CDR3 is CAWSVEGAPWTQPQHF. The DNA of the CDR3 is TGTGCCTGGAGTGTGGAGGGGGCGCCGTGGACTCAGCCCCAGCATTTT.

The table lists this clonotype with many counts. The rearrangement uses TRBV28 and TRBJ1-5; D ambiguous. V lost 6 bases and J 4 bases, leaving 16 bases between the germline ends. Germline V CDR1 and CDR2: MDHEN, SYDVKM. The CDR3 is made up of 15 amino acids. The CDR3 sequence is CASRLAGERNQPQHF. CDR3 nucleotide sequence: TGTGCCAGCAGACTGGCAGGAGAGCGGAATCAGCCCCAGCATTTT.

Comment on this clonotype: The missing conserved phenylalanine or tryptophan at the end of this CDR3 makes a read error likely. This chain links TRBV5-1 with TRBJ2-7, with 12 bases aligning to TRBD1. The CDR3 loop spans 14 amino acids. V shed 7 bases, J shed 7 bases, and the junction held 9 bases outside the gene matches. The germline CDR1 and CDR2 sequences are SGHRS and YFSETQ. The CDR3 spells CASEPGQGAREQYL. The CDR3, as DNA: TGCGCCAGCGAGCCGGGACAGGGGGCGAGGGAGCAGTACTTA.

CDR3: CASSPNAGTYNEQFF. In DNA, the CDR3 is TGTGCCAGCAGCCCCAACGCTGGGACTTACAATGAGCAGTTCTTC. V and J are TRBV9 and TRBJ2-1; maybe TRBD2 (6 bases). The CDR3 consists of 15 residues. V was trimmed by 4 bases and J by 4 bases, leaving 15 bases between them. The germline CDR1 and CDR2 sequences are SGDLS and YYNGEE.

This clonotype was detected many times. The genes are TRBV27 and TRBJ1-5; D is uncertain. Trimming left V 3 bases short and J 0 bases short, with 9 bases between. The CDR3 extends over 15 amino acids. Germline loops: CDR1 MNHEY, CDR2 SMNVEV (reference sequence). DNA for the CDR3: TGTGCCAGCAGTTTCGGGCCTTATAGCAATCAGCCCCAGCATTTT. As protein: CASSFGPYSNQPQHF.

The chain joins TRBV6-5 to TRBJ1-2; 7 bases line up with TRBD1. The germline V gene encodes CDR1 MNHEY and CDR2 SVGAGI. This CDR3 is 13 amino acids long. V trimming: 2 bases; J trimming: 8 bases; junction bases outside the gene matches: 5. The CDR3 spells CASSYDRARGYTF. Here the CDR3 DNA reads TGTGCCAGCAGTTACGACAGGGCGAGAGGCTACACCTTC.

This clonotype was recorded once. The chain has TRBV19 and TRBJ2-5, with a possible D match to TRBD2 (6 bases). This CDR3 is 14 amino acids long. Germline CDR1 is LNHDA and CDR2 is SQIVND (reference sequence). Trimming left V 5 bases short and J 5 bases short, with 15 bases between. CDR3 sequence: CASSPGGGWETQYF. In DNA form, the CDR3 reads TGTGCCAGTAGTCCCGGTGGAGGGTGGGAGACCCAGTACTTC. Combining the CDR3 with reference TRBV19 and TRBJ2-5 gives the whole variable domain DGGITQSPKYLFRKEGQNVTLSCEQNLNHDAMYWYRQDPGQGLRLIYYSQIVNDFQKGDIAEGYSVSREKKESFPLTVTSAQKNPTAFYLCASSPGGGWETQYFGPGTRLLVL.

The genes are TRBV7-6 and TRBJ2-2, with 9 bases identical to TRBD1. The junction had 15 bases not matched to a gene; V was cut back by 6 bases and J by 10 bases. The CDR3 totals 16 residues. CDR1 SGHVS and CDR2 FNYEAQ come from the germline V gene. DNA of the CDR3: TGTGCCAGCAGTACACCCGGGACAGGGAACCAAGAGGAGCTGTTTTTT. This gives the protein CASSTPGTGNQEELFF.

This clonotype was counted between two and nine times. The chain couples TRBV9 to TRBJ2-7; D might be TRBD1 (5 bases). V was pared by 0 bases and J by 0 bases, with 7 bases between. The CDR3 is made up of 14 amino acids. CDR1 SGDLS and CDR2 YYNGEE come from the germline V gene. CDR3 in amino acids: CASSVEGLSYEQYF. CDR3 nucleotides: TGTGCCAGCAGCGTAGAGGGGCTCTCCTACGAGCAGTACTTC.

This clonotype appeared a few times. V and J are TRBV6-1 and TRBJ2-2; 10 bases agree with TRBD1. CDR3 length: 15 residues. Per germline, CDR1 MNHNS and CDR2 SASEGT. The J segment lost 4 bases and the V segment lost 4 bases, leaving 3 bases of the junction unmatched. The CDR3 reads CASSVDRGRTGELFF. The CDR3 DNA follows: TGTGCCAGCAGTGTTGACAGGGGGCGCACCGGGGAGCTGTTTTTT.

The CDR3 DNA is TGTGCCAGCAGTGAAAGGGGCAGGGGAGGGAATGAGCAGTTCTTC. The encoded protein is CASSERGRGGNEQFF. The chain is built from TRBV6-1 and TRBJ2-1, with D possibly TRBD2 on 7 matching bases. The germline V gene has CDR1 MNHNS and CDR2 SASEGT. The CDR3 spans 15 residues. V lost 2 bases to trimming and J lost 7 bases, with 15 bases between them.

This clonotype was seen a handful of times. The rearrangement joins TRBV9 to TRBJ1-1, with D perhaps TRBD1 (5 bases). Trimming took off 3 bases at V and 2 bases at J, with 11 bases between the two ends. Germline CDR1 SGDLS, CDR2 YYNGEE. The length of the CDR3 is 14 residues. CDR3 residues: CASSGGRPNTEAFF. CDR3 DNA sequence: TGTGCCAGCAGCGGGGGACGGCCTAACACTGAAGCTTTCTTT. The complete variable domain, with remaining parts taken from reference TRBV9 and TRBJ1-1, reads DSGVTQTPKHLITATGQRVTLRCSPRSGDLSVYWYQQSLDQGLQFLIQYYNGEERAKGNILERFSAQQFPDLHSELNLSSLELGDSALYFCASSGGRPNTEAFFGQGTRLTVV.

This clonotype was picked up many times. This sequence joins TRBV7-2 and TRBJ1-1; possible D gene TRBD1, 6 bases. The CDR3 covers 14 residues. Trimming removed 6 bases from V and 1 base from J, with 12 bases in between. Germline V gene sequence: CDR1 SGHTA, CDR2 FQGNSA. CDR3 sequence reads: CASSLSRGNTEAFF. The CDR3 DNA is TGTGCCAGCAGTTTGTCCAGGGGGAACACTGAAGCTTTCTTT.

This clonotype occurred many times. This chain connects TRBV7-2 to TRBJ1-5; the D is unclear. CDR1 is SGHTA and CDR2 is FQGNSA in the germline V gene. The germline V and J ends were trimmed by 0 bases and 1 base, with 7 bases remaining between them. CDR3 size: 15 residues. The CDR3 DNA follows: TGTGCCAGCAGCTTAGCCCGGAACAGCAATCAGCCCCAGCATTTT. The encoded protein is CASSLARNSNQPQHF. Complete variable domain (other parts from reference TRBV7-2 and TRBJ1-5): GAGVSQSPSNKVTEKGKDVELRCDPISGHTALYWYRQSLGQGLEFLIYFQGNSAPDKSGLPSDRFSAERTGGSVSTLTIQRTQQEDSAVYLCASSLARNSNQPQHFGDGTRLSIL.

This clonotype has a count of ten or more. The chain has TRBV2 and TRBJ2-7; 12 bases line up with TRBD2. CDR1 and CDR2 (germline): SNHLY, FYNNEI. The CDR3 loop spans 16 amino acids. Germline trimming cut 9 bases from V and 0 bases from J; bases unmatched to any gene: 9. CDR3 amino acids: CASYASGRERSYEQYF. The CDR3 bases are TGTGCCAGTTATGCTAGCGGGAGGGAGCGCTCCTACGAGCAGTACTTC.

This clonotype was seen at least ten times. The V and J genes are TRBV9 and TRBJ2-5; 7 bases are a match to TRBD2. The CDR3 is made up of 14 amino acids. Unmatched junction bases numbered 2, after V lost 0 bases and J lost 3 bases. Per germline, CDR1 SGDLS and CDR2 YYNGEE. The CDR3 nucleotides are TGTGCCAGCAGCGTAGGGGGGGGGGAAGAGACCCAGTACTTC. It encodes CASSVGGGEETQYF.

This clonotype was counted at least ten times. The chain couples TRBV2 to TRBJ1-5, with a possible D match to TRBD1 (5 bases). The germline gives CDR1 SNHLY, CDR2 FYNNEI. The ends were cut back, 8 bases at V and 9 bases at J, with 14 bases in the middle. This CDR3 spans 12 amino acids. The CDR3 DNA sequence: TGTGCCAGCGAGGCTGGGACCGGGCCCCAGCATTTT. This encodes CASEAGTGPQHF.

The chain uses TRBV6-1 and TRBJ2-7, with 7 bases that match TRBD2. With 6 bases clipped from V and 5 bases from J, the junction kept 13 bases outside the gene matches. Germline assignment: CDR1 MNHNS and CDR2 SASEGT. The CDR3 spans 15 residues. Here the CDR3 reads CASRGSGTALNEQYF. CDR3 sequence (DNA): TGTGCCAGCAGGGGGAGCGGGACCGCCCTCAACGAGCAGTACTTC.

The gene calls are TRBV4-1 and TRBJ2-2; unclear D gene. The CDR3 is 14 amino acids. V was cut by 1 base and J by 1 base, with 4 bases left in between. CDR1 MGHRA and CDR2 YSYEKL come from the germline V gene. The CDR3, as DNA: TGCGCCAGCAGCCAAGTACAGAACACCGGGGAGCTGTTTTTT. Translation gives CASSQVQNTGELFF.

There are a few counts of this clonotype. The chain carries TRBV19 and TRBJ1-5, with D possibly matching TRBD1 (6 bases). Germline CDR1 reads LNHDA; CDR2 reads SQIVND (reference sequence). The V and J ends lost 7 bases and 5 bases respectively, with 18 bases between them. The CDR3 totals 15 residues. This CDR3 reads CASKYRAESDQPQHF. The CDR3 coding sequence is TGTGCCAGTAAGTACAGGGCTGAATCGGATCAGCCCCAGCATTTT.

This clonotype showed up just a few times. V gene TRBV29-1 combines with J gene TRBJ1-1, with D perhaps matching TRBD1 (6 bases). V lost 5 bases to trimming and J lost 0 bases, with 16 bases between them. The germline gives CDR1 SQVTM, CDR2 ANQGSEA. The CDR3 totals 15 residues. The CDR3 protein is CSVLIGGPMNTEAFF. The CDR3 bases are TGCAGCGTTCTAATCGGGGGCCCCATGAACACTGAAGCTTTCTTT.

The V gene is TRBV7-3, the J gene TRBJ2-2; D possibly corresponds to TRBD2 (5 bases). Trimming removed 5 bases at V and 6 bases at J, with 13 bases between. The CDR3 is 14 amino acids. CDR1 is SGHTA and CDR2 is FQGTGA in the germline V gene. CDR3: CASSQSTLAGELFF. The CDR3 DNA reads TGTGCCAGCAGCCAGTCTACACTAGCCGGGGAGCTGTTTTTT.

The CDR3 nucleotides are TGCGCCAGCAGCCAACCACGGAAAGGGGAGACCCAGTACTTC. Translation gives CASSQPRKGETQYF. J is TRBJ2-5 and V is TRBV4-1; D gene uncertain. V dropped 2 bases and J dropped 5 bases, with 12 bases sitting between them. This CDR3 contains 14 residues. Germline V gene sequence: CDR1 MGHRA, CDR2 YSYEKL.

The chain employs TRBV20-1 and TRBJ2-7, with D hard to call. Germline values: CDR1 DFQATT, CDR2 SNEGSKA (reference sequence). The ends were cut back, 2 bases at V and 0 bases at J, with 17 bases in the middle. This CDR3 comprises 16 residues. Here the CDR3 reads CSARPIKTDFSYEQYF. The CDR3 nucleotides are TGCAGTGCTAGACCCATCAAGACGGATTTCTCCTACGAGCAGTACTTC.